The 5 T cell receptor beta chains listed next were all sequenced from one sample in a study of blood T cell repertoires in COVID-19. TCRdb's copy holds only in-frame clones and misses some; the assay was immunoSEQ multiplex PCR. Of about 240,000 clones in the sample, about 83% are singletons; the top ten hold less than 6.5%. Sequenced sample: peripheral blood. The receptors stem from a human donor in a cohort sampled during active COVID-19.

The chain joins TRBV6-5 to TRBJ2-7, with D tentatively TRBD2 (5 bases). The length of the CDR3 is 14 residues. The germline CDR1 and CDR2 sequences are MNHEY and SVGAGI. V gave up 0 bases and J gave up 7 bases, with 13 bases separating them. The CDR3, as DNA: TGTGCCAGCAGTTACTCACGAACAACGGGGGAGCAGTACTTC. Translating gives CASSYSRTTGEQYF.

V is TRBV24-1 and J is TRBJ1-2; 9 nucleotides match TRBD1. The CDR3 extends over 12 amino acids. Unmatched junction bases numbered 6, after V lost 9 bases and J lost 8 bases. The germline V gene encodes CDR1 KGHDR and CDR2 SFDVKD. Here the CDR3 reads CATRDREDGYTF. CDR3 nucleotide sequence: TGTGCCACCCGGGACAGGGAAGACGGCTACACCTTC.

The chain carries TRBV11-2 and TRBJ1-6; 7 positions agree with TRBD1. The J segment lost 9 bases and the V segment lost 5 bases, leaving 7 bases of the junction unmatched. Looked up from germline, CDR1 is SGHAT and CDR2 is FQNNGV. The CDR3 runs 14 residues. CDR3 loop: CASSRQGNTSPLHF. The CDR3 bases are TGTGCCAGCAGCCGACAGGGAAATACTTCACCCCTCCACTTT.

The chain employs TRBV4-1 and TRBJ1-2; D is ambiguous. There are 15 residues in the CDR3. V was trimmed by 3 bases and J by 1 base, leaving 12 bases between them. Germline lookup yields CDR1 MGHRA and CDR2 YSYEKL. The CDR3, as DNA: TGCGCCAGCAGCCAGCCCTTAGGGAGTAACTATGGCTACACCTTC. Amino acids: CASSQPLGSNYGYTF.

The chain combines TRBV29-1 with TRBJ2-5; tentatively, D is TRBD1 (5 bases). Trimming shortened V by 5 bases and J by 5 bases, and 6 bases separated the two germline ends. In germline, CDR1 is SQVTM, CDR2 ANQGSEA. This CDR3 is built from 10 residues. CDR3 bases: TGCAGCGTTAGGGGCGAGACCCAGTACTTC. It specifies CSVRGETQYF.